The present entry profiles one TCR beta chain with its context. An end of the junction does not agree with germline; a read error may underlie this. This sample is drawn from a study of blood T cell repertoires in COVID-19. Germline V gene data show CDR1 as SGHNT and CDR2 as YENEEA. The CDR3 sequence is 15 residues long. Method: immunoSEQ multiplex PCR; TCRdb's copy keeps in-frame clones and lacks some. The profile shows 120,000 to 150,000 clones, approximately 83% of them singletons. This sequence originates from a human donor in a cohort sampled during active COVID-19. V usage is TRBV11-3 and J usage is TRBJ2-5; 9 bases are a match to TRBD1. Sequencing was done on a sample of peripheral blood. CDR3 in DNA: TGTGCCAGCAGCGTAGACAGGGGGAGTGGGGAGACCCAGTACTTC. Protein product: CASSVDRGSGETQYF.